The sample holds a few counts of the clone carrying this T cell receptor beta chain. The antigen is not known. The entry originates in a study of somatic mutations in cytotoxic T cells in rheumatoid arthritis. Study-level points and caveats: Some patients, about an eighth of the roughly 60, had a largest CD8+ clone that exceeded 20% of CD8+ cells. Nobody knew which antigens the expanded CD8+ clones targeted.

V dropped 0 bases and J dropped 0 bases, with 2 bases sitting between them. Per germline, CDR1 GTSNPN and CDR2 SVGIG (reference sequence). The CDR3 contains 12 residues. Repertoires were generated with immunoSEQ multiplex PCR, while TCRdb's copy carries only in-frame clones and drops some. Among approximately 9,700 clones listed, roughly 80% were seen once. Isolating CD4+ and CD8+ cells involved positive magnetic bead selection on an AutoMACS. Their purity was then checked by flow cytometry. The sequenced sample consisted of CD8+ T cells sorted from blood. This chain joins TRBV30 and TRBJ1-1; D unclear. The clonotype was recovered from an adult with rheumatoid arthritis. Here the CDR3 reads CAWSVMNTEAFF. CDR3 nucleotides: TGTGCCTGGAGTGTAATGAACACTGAAGCTTTCTTT.